The T cell receptor beta chain described here comes from a study of early T cells in non-severe SARS-CoV-2 infection. From germline, CDR1 is GTSNPN and CDR2 SVGIG (reference sequence). V gave up 4 bases and J gave up 3 bases, with 16 bases separating them. This CDR3 has 15 amino acids. Unique molecular identifiers were added to individual cDNA molecules. TCRdb processed the 5' RACE reads anew with MiXCR; each CDR3 protein has one entry. This table has approximately 83,000 distinct CDR3 sequences, 14% appearing once. V gene TRBV30 combines with J gene TRBJ1-3; tentatively, D is TRBD1 (5 bases). Sequencing input: whole blood. The sequence was collected from an adult who was a healthcare worker with PCR-confirmed SARS-CoV-2 infection or an uninfected control (not recorded which). The CDR3 region is CAWKRDGTRGNTIYF. CDR3 sequence (DNA): TGTGCCTGGAAGAGGGATGGGACTCGTGGAAACACCATATATTTT.